A selection of T cell receptor beta chains follows, all from one sample in a study of molecular identifiers for immune sequencing clone quantification. TCRdb itself ran the PCR reads through MiXCR, one entry per CDR3 protein. This sample has approximately 630,000 distinct CDR3 sequences, with about 25% found just once. Sequencing was done on a sample of naive CD8+ T cells from blood, with Jurkat cell RNA spiked in. The receptor set was obtained from a human donor in good health. Some libraries in this study had Jurkat cell RNA spiked in. Both conserved end residues are part of each CDR3. The order of the fields is D gene, V gene, J gene, clone size, CDR3 DNA, CDR3 protein. D genes are given only for firm matches. Not every row has a clone size; where given, it reads once, few, many or a size class.

D gene: -; V gene: TRBV7-6; J gene: TRBJ2-1; clone size: -; CDR3 DNA: TGTACCAGCAGCTTAGTGGCAGGCGGCTATTCCTACAATGAGCAGTTCTTC; CDR3 protein: CTSSLVAGGYSYNEQFF
D gene: TRBD2; V gene: TRBV13; J gene: TRBJ2-5; clone size: few; CDR3 DNA: TGTGCCAGCAGCTTCGCTAGCGGGGGGGAGACCCAGTACTTC; CDR3 protein: CASSFASGGETQYF
D gene: -; V gene: TRBV5-6; J gene: TRBJ2-1; clone size: many; CDR3 DNA: TGTGCCAGCAGCCCCATCGGGAATTTCTTTGGGCAGTTCTTC; CDR3 protein: CASSPIGNFFGQFF
D gene: TRBD2; V gene: TRBV7-9; J gene: TRBJ2-2; clone size: -; CDR3 DNA: TGTGCCAGCGGCTTCACTAGCGGGAACACCGGGGAGCTGTTTTTT; CDR3 protein: CASGFTSGNTGELFF
D gene: -; V gene: TRBV7-6; J gene: TRBJ2-6; clone size: many; CDR3 DNA: TGTGCCAGCAGCCGGACACTTGGGGCCAACGTCCTGACTTTC; CDR3 protein: CASSRTLGANVLTF
D gene: TRBD1; V gene: TRBV2; J gene: TRBJ1-3; clone size: many; CDR3 DNA: TGTGCCAGCAGAGCCGGGACAGGCAATGGAAACACCATATATTTT; CDR3 protein: CASRAGTGNGNTIYF
D gene: -; V gene: TRBV4-3; J gene: TRBJ2-3; clone size: many; CDR3 DNA: TGCGCCAGCAGCCAAGATCCTACCGGGAGCGGCTCAGATACGCAGTATTTT; CDR3 protein: CASSQDPTGSGSDTQYF
D gene: -; V gene: TRBV13; J gene: TRBJ2-5; clone size: many; CDR3 DNA: TGTGCCAGCCGGGAGCTAGCGATCGAAGAGACCCAGTACTTC; CDR3 protein: CASRELAIEETQYF
D gene: -; V gene: TRBV6-6; J gene: TRBJ2-5; clone size: many; CDR3 DNA: TGTGCCAGCACCACCAGCTTGCGCCGAGAGACCCAGTACTTC; CDR3 protein: CASTTSLRRETQYF
D gene: TRBD2; V gene: TRBV27; J gene: TRBJ2-4; clone size: -; CDR3 DNA: TGTGCCGGCAGTTTGGGGCAGGGAGGGTCCAAAAACATTCAGTACTTC; CDR3 protein: CAGSLGQGGSKNIQYF
D gene: -; V gene: TRBV6-5; J gene: TRBJ2-2; clone size: -; CDR3 DNA: TGTGCCAGCAGTTACTCGGGAGGGAACACCGGGGAGCTGTTTTTT; CDR3 protein: CASSYSGGNTGELFF
D gene: -; V gene: TRBV3-1; J gene: TRBJ1-2; clone size: few; CDR3 DNA: TGTGCCAGCAGCCAAGACCTAATTTATACAGAGATTTATGGCTACACCTTC; CDR3 protein: CASSQDLIYTEIYGYTF
D gene: -; V gene: TRBV7-2; J gene: TRBJ1-3; clone size: many; CDR3 DNA: TGTGCCAGCAGCCCGGACTCAACCCTCTCTGGAAACACCATATATTTT; CDR3 protein: CASSPDSTLSGNTIYF
D gene: -; V gene: TRBV6-5; J gene: TRBJ1-5; clone size: many; CDR3 DNA: TGTGCCAGCAGCCCCGGACTGTCGGCGCTGAGCAATCAGCCCCAGCATTTT; CDR3 protein: CASSPGLSALSNQPQHF
D gene: TRBD1; V gene: TRBV5-1; J gene: TRBJ2-7; clone size: few; CDR3 DNA: TGCGCCAGCAGCGGAGGACAGGGGGCGACGTACGAGCAGTACTTC; CDR3 protein: CASSGGQGATYEQYF
D gene: TRBD2; V gene: TRBV6-2/TRBV6-3; J gene: TRBJ2-7; clone size: few; CDR3 DNA: TGTGCCAGCACTCCCATTGGCGGGGGGGCTTTCTACGAGCAGTACTTC; CDR3 protein: CASTPIGGGAFYEQYF
D gene: -; V gene: TRBV4-1; J gene: TRBJ1-6; clone size: many; CDR3 DNA: TGCGCCAGCAGCCAACCCGAGTATAATTCACCCCTCCACTTT; CDR3 protein: CASSQPEYNSPLHF
D gene: TRBD1; V gene: TRBV5-8; J gene: TRBJ1-4; clone size: many; CDR3 DNA: TGTGCCAGCAGCATACTTCAGGGGGTGGCGACTAATGAAAAACTGTTTTTT; CDR3 protein: CASSILQGVATNEKLFF
D gene: -; V gene: TRBV7-9; J gene: TRBJ2-1; clone size: -; CDR3 DNA: TGTGCCAGCAGCCACAAGGGGATTGAGCAGTTCTTC; CDR3 protein: CASSHKGIEQFF
D gene: TRBD1; V gene: TRBV4-3; J gene: TRBJ2-6; clone size: few; CDR3 DNA: TGCGCCAGCAGCCAAGAGGGAGACAGGGCTGGGGCCAACGTCCTGACTTTC; CDR3 protein: CASSQEGDRAGANVLTF
D gene: -; V gene: TRBV12-3/TRBV12-4; J gene: TRBJ2-4; clone size: many; CDR3 DNA: TGTGCCAGCAGTTTCTCCCCGGGGAACATTCAGTACTTC; CDR3 protein: CASSFSPGNIQYF
D gene: -; V gene: TRBV24-1; J gene: TRBJ2-3; clone size: few; CDR3 DNA: TGTGCCACCAGTGAGCGTACTAGCACAGATACGCAGTATTTT; CDR3 protein: CATSERTSTDTQYF
D gene: -; V gene: TRBV9; J gene: TRBJ1-2; clone size: few; CDR3 DNA: TGTGCCAGCAGCGTAGACGGGCCGACAGAGGAAGGATATGGCTACACCTTC; CDR3 protein: CASSVDGPTEEGYGYTF
D gene: TRBD1; V gene: TRBV18; J gene: TRBJ2-7; clone size: few; CDR3 DNA: TGTGCCAGCTCACCACCTGGAGGACAGGGCCACGAGCAGTACTTC; CDR3 protein: CASSPPGGQGHEQYF
D gene: -; V gene: TRBV19; J gene: TRBJ1-5; clone size: few; CDR3 DNA: TGTGCCAGTAGTGCCGACCCCCAAAAAGGGCCTAGCAATCAGCCCCAGCATTTT; CDR3 protein: CASSADPQKGPSNQPQHF
D gene: -; V gene: TRBV4-2; J gene: TRBJ2-5; clone size: -; CDR3 DNA: TGTGCCAGCAGCCAAGGGCGCGGGGCCGGACAAGAGCCCCAGTACTTC; CDR3 protein: CASSQGRGAGQEPQYF
D gene: -; V gene: TRBV18; J gene: TRBJ2-7; clone size: -; CDR3 DNA: TGTGCCAGCTCACCACCCTCCTTACGCGAGCAGTACTTC; CDR3 protein: CASSPPSLREQYF
D gene: -; V gene: TRBV27; J gene: TRBJ2-2; clone size: many; CDR3 DNA: TGTGCCAGCAGTTTACACGAGGCGAACACCGGGGAGCTGTTTTTT; CDR3 protein: CASSLHEANTGELFF